This is a list of T cell receptor beta chains from one sample in a study of blood T cell repertoires in COVID-19. Profiled with immunoSEQ multiplex PCR; TCRdb holds only in-frame clones, not every one. The sample carries tens of thousands of clones, almost 85% recorded once. Material for sequencing was peripheral blood. The receptors originated from a man aged 35-49 years with acute or convalescent COVID-19. CDR3s include the opening cysteine and the closing phenylalanine or tryptophan. The D gene is left open where the match is weak. Not all rows give a size; the values are once, few, many and, for expanded clones, a class.

>18|-|TRBV3-1/TRBV3-2|TRBD1|TRBJ1-4
CASSIDRGRAIANEKLFF
TGTGCCAGCAGCATAGACAGGGGGCGAGCGATCGCTAATGAAAAACTGTTTTTT
>15|-|TRBV19|-|TRBJ1-1
CASSIVSQGHTEAFF
TGTGCCAGTAGTATAGTCTCGCAGGGCCACACTGAAGCTTTCTTT
>16|-|TRBV14|TRBD1|TRBJ2-1
CASSQADRGRGNEQFF
TGTGCCAGCAGCCAGGCGGACAGGGGGCGCGGAAATGAGCAGTTCTTC
>14|-|TRBV6-5|-|TRBJ1-5
CASSYSRGNQPQHF
TGTGCCAGCAGTTACTCCCGCGGCAATCAGCCCCAGCATTTT
>17|-|TRBV5-6|TRBD2|TRBJ2-3
CASSRRLAGDSTDTQYF
TGTGCCAGCAGCCGGCGACTAGCGGGGGATAGCACAGATACGCAGTATTTT
>12|few|TRBV11-2|-|TRBJ2-7
CASRSGVYEQYF
TGTGCCAGCAGGTCGGGAGTCTACGAGCAGTACTTC
>15|-|TRBV5-4|TRBD2|TRBJ2-1
CASSPPGLAYNEQFF
TGTGCCAGCAGCCCCCCTGGACTAGCCTACAATGAGCAGTTCTTC
>13|-|TRBV27|TRBD1|TRBJ2-4
CASSLGQKNIQYF
TGTGCCAGCAGCCTGGGACAGAAAAACATTCAGTACTTC
>14|once|TRBV24-1|TRBD2|TRBJ2-1
CATSAGGYPNEQFF
TGTGCCACCTCAGCGGGAGGGTATCCCAATGAGCAGTTCTTC
>14|once|TRBV7-7|-|TRBJ1-4
CASSLDESGRTDNF
TGTGCTAGCAGCTTAGATGAGAGTGGAAGGACAGACAATTTT
>13|-|TRBV6-5|TRBD1|TRBJ1-2
CASSRGPDYGYTF
TGTGCCAGCAGCAGGGGGCCGGACTATGGCTACACCTTC
>16|-|TRBV9|-|TRBJ2-2
CASSVAINGGSGELFF
TGTGCCAGCAGCGTAGCCATCAATGGGGGCTCCGGGGAGCTGTTTTTT
>15|-|TRBV27|-|TRBJ1-4
CASRTVRATNEKLFF
TGTGCCAGCAGGACCGTGAGGGCAACTAATGAAAAACTGTTTTTT
>12|-|TRBV12-3/TRBV12-4|-|TRBJ1-2
CASSLVSRGYTF
TGTGCCAGCAGTTTGGTCAGTCGAGGCTACACCTTC
>17|-|TRBV3-1/TRBV3-2|-|TRBJ1-3
CASSLRHGFGSGNTIYF
TGTGCCAGCAGCCTTCGACACGGCTTTGGCTCTGGAAACACCATATATTTT
>17|-|TRBV5-5|-|TRBJ1-6
CASKLPPGNSYNSPLHF
TGTGCCAGCAAACTACCACCGGGAAACTCCTATAATTCACCCCTCCACTTT
>15|-|TRBV29-1|TRBD1|TRBJ1-1
CSVGPRGQGGTEAFF
TGCAGCGTGGGCCCCCGGGGACAGGGAGGCACTGAAGCTTTCTTT
>14|few|TRBV30|-|TRBJ1-1
CAGQTGSLNTEAFF
TGTGCCGGCCAAACAGGGAGTTTGAACACTGAAGCTTTCTTT
>14|-|TRBV7-9|-|TRBJ2-7
CASSYGVPSYEQYF
TGTGCCAGCAGCTACGGGGTTCCGTCCTACGAGCAGTACTTC
>15|few|TRBV6-6|-|TRBJ1-1
CASSGTGGRDTEAFF
TGTGCCAGCAGTGGAACTGGGGGCCGGGACACTGAAGCTTTCTTT
>15|-|TRBV2|-|TRBJ1-5
CASRARTGPNQPQHF
TGTGCCAGCAGAGCACGAACAGGGCCCAATCAGCCCCAGCATTTT
>13|once|TRBV5-4|-|TRBJ2-1
CASSLPTSNEQFF
TGTGCCAGCAGCCTACCGACTAGCAATGAGCAGTTCTTC